The 23 T cell receptor beta chains below all came from one sample that was sequenced in a study of blood T cell repertoires in COVID-19. TCRdb's copy holds only in-frame clones and misses some; the assay was immunoSEQ multiplex PCR. The sample has 130,000 to 150,000 clones; around 84% are singletons. The sequenced material came from peripheral blood. All receptors come from a man in his 60s with active or convalescent COVID-19.

The rearrangement links TRBV28 to TRBJ2-1; D unclear. This CDR3 has 11 amino acids. The germline V gene encodes CDR1 MDHEN and CDR2 SYDVKM. V lost 3 bases to trimming and J lost 10 bases, with 7 bases between them. The CDR3 DNA sequence: TGTGCCAGCAGTTTGGTCGAGGAGCAGTTCTTC. It codes for CASSLVEEQFF.

This chain uses TRBV18 with TRBJ1-4; D gene uncertain. CDR1 KGHSH and CDR2 LQKENI come from the germline V gene. CDR3 length: 15 amino acids. Trimming removed 0 bases at V and 7 bases at J, with 12 bases between. The CDR3 protein is CASSPPDGGGEKLFF. CDR3 sequence (DNA): TGTGCCAGCTCACCACCGGACGGAGGCGGTGAAAAACTGTTTTTT.

The rearrangement links TRBV5-1 to TRBJ1-3; D is unresolved. The CDR3 is 16 residues long. Germline values: CDR1 SGHRS, CDR2 YFSETQ. Trimming cost V 4 bases and J 0 bases, with 14 bases left between them. Here the CDR3 reads CASSQNRGDSGNTIYF. CDR3 in DNA: TGCGCCAGCAGCCAGAACCGCGGAGACTCTGGAAACACCATATATTTT.

This clone was seen once. The chain employs TRBV5-3 and TRBJ2-5; the D gene is possibly TRBD1 (5 bases). TRBV5-3 is flagged as an ORF with uncertain function. V was clipped by 3 bases and J by 4 bases, with 7 bases between them. The CDR3 is made up of 12 amino acids. The CDR3 here is CARSSQGETQYF. In nucleotides, the CDR3 is TGTGCCAGAAGCTCCCAGGGAGAGACCCAGTACTTC.

The chain has TRBV10-3 and TRBJ1-1; TRBD1 matches 7 bases. V was pared by 6 bases and J by 8 bases, with 9 bases of the junction left unmatched. CDR1 and CDR2 from the germline V gene are ENHRY and SYGVKD. The CDR3 consists of 13 residues. The CDR3: CAIRGTETIEAFF. The CDR3 DNA follows: TGTGCCATCAGAGGGACAGAGACAATCGAAGCTTTCTTT.

The rearrangement uses TRBV2 and TRBJ2-5, with 10 bases identical to TRBD1. The junction had 8 bases not matched to a gene; V was cut back by 6 bases and J by 4 bases. Germline loops: CDR1 SNHLY, CDR2 FYNNEI. CDR3 size: 15 residues. CDR3 bases: TGTGCCAGCAGCGGTGACAGGGGGCTAGGAGAGACCCAGTACTTC. As protein: CASSGDRGLGETQYF.

J is TRBJ2-1 and V is TRBV5-1; the D is unclear. Deletions cut 0 bases from V and 0 bases from J, with 13 bases between. The CDR3 runs 17 residues. The germline V gene has CDR1 SGHRS and CDR2 YFSETQ. CDR3 coding DNA: TGCGCCAGCAGCTTGGCCCCTACGGGTAGCTCCTACAATGAGCAGTTCTTC. Translation: CASSLAPTGSSYNEQFF.

This chain connects TRBV30 to TRBJ2-1; D is ambiguous. This CDR3 has 12 amino acids. Germline V gene sequence: CDR1 GTSNPN, CDR2 SVGIG (reference sequence). V gave up 2 bases and J gave up 7 bases, with 9 bases separating them. The CDR3 loop reads CAWSYMSNEQFF. The CDR3 DNA reads TGTGCCTGGAGTTATATGTCGAATGAGCAGTTCTTC.

The rearrangement uses TRBV19 and TRBJ2-5; D not certain. Looked up from germline, CDR1 is LNHDA and CDR2 is SQIVND (reference sequence). This CDR3 spans 13 amino acids. The ends were cut back, 6 bases at V and 1 base at J, with 9 bases in the middle. This chain's CDR3 is CASRSQAQETQYF. The CDR3 DNA reads TGTGCCAGTAGATCGCAGGCCCAAGAGACCCAGTACTTC.

The rearrangement uses TRBV4-2 and TRBJ1-2, with a weak D call TRBD1 (5 bases). The CDR3 is made up of 14 amino acids. Between the trimmed V and J ends, which lost 0 bases and 3 bases, there was a span of 8 bases. Germline CDR1 and CDR2: LGHNA and YNFKEQ. CDR3 sequence reads: CASSQEGGDYGYTF. The CDR3 DNA is TGTGCCAGCAGCCAAGAGGGAGGGGACTATGGCTACACCTTC.

The chain links TRBV6-6 to TRBJ1-4; D is possibly TRBD1 (6 bases). Per the germline V gene, CDR1 is MNHNY and CDR2 is SVGAGI (reference sequence). Deletions cut 6 bases from V and 5 bases from J, with 10 bases between. The CDR3 is made up of 13 amino acids. The CDR3 nucleotides are TGTGCCAGCAGCTGGACAGCAAATGAAAAACTGTTTTTT. Its translation is CASSWTANEKLFF.

The chain combines TRBV5-1 with TRBJ1-2; 9 bases fit TRBD1. V dropped 4 bases and J dropped 5; count of bases not matched to a gene: 9. Per the germline V gene, CDR1 is SGHRS and CDR2 is YFSETQ. This CDR3 spans 15 amino acids. CDR3 residues: CASSVGPGQGYGYTF. The CDR3 DNA is TGCGCCAGCAGCGTAGGACCGGGACAGGGTTATGGCTACACCTTC.

The rearrangement joins TRBV30 to TRBJ1-6, with TRBD1 as a possible D gene (5 bases). This CDR3 has 13 residues. V was shortened by 4 bases and J by 5 bases, with 9 bases between the two germline ends. CDR1 and CDR2 from the germline V gene are GTSNPN and SVGIG (reference sequence). The CDR3 nucleotides are TGTGCCTGGACCGGGGGGGATAATTCACCCCTCCACTTT. Its translation is CAWTGGDNSPLHF.

The chain uses TRBV19 and TRBJ1-2; 7 nucleotides agree with TRBD1. Trimming cost V 5 bases and J 0 bases; bases outside gene matches: 6. There are 15 residues in the CDR3. From germline, CDR1 is LNHDA and CDR2 SQIVND (reference sequence). For the CDR3, the DNA is TGTGCCAGTAGTGGGCGGGACAGTCCTAACTATGGCTACACCTTC. It codes for CASSGRDSPNYGYTF.

The chain couples TRBV6-2 or TRBV6-3 to TRBJ2-7; TRBD1 aligns across 10 bases. This CDR3 is built from 16 residues. Trimming took 0 bases from V and 3 from J; bases not matched to a gene: 5. CDR1 is MNHEY, CDR2 SVGEGT, per germline. The CDR3 sequence is CASSYSPRTGGYEQYF. The DNA of the CDR3 is TGTGCCAGCAGTTACTCACCCAGGACAGGGGGCTACGAGCAGTACTTC.

This chain joins TRBV18 and TRBJ1-2; TRBD1 agrees at 10 bases. Trimming took 3 bases from V and 5 from J; bases not matched to a gene: 12. Germline CDR1 KGHSH, CDR2 LQKENI. The CDR3 length is 17 residues. CDR3 nucleotide sequence: TGTGCCAGCTCACCTCTTATAGCAGGGACAGGGGCTTATGGCTACACCTTC. This encodes CASSPLIAGTGAYGYTF.

This sequence joins TRBV7-2 and TRBJ2-3; D possibly corresponds to TRBD2 (6 bases). Trimming removed 11 bases from V and 2 bases from J, with 20 bases in between. Germline V gives CDR1 SGHTA, CDR2 FQGNSA. This CDR3 has 15 amino acids. CDR3 protein: CADAGWGEPTDTQYF. CDR3 sequence (DNA): TGTGCCGATGCTGGGTGGGGGGAGCCCACAGATACGCAGTATTTT.

V is TRBV28 and J is TRBJ1-1, with 8 bases aligning to TRBD1. CDR3 length: 18 amino acids. V was pared by 4 bases and J by 2 bases, with 15 bases of the junction left unmatched. Germline CDR1 MDHEN, CDR2 SYDVKM. CDR3 DNA sequence: TGTGCCAGCAGTTCCTCCGGCAGGGGGCGGATCTTAAACACTGAAGCTTTCTTT. Translating gives CASSSSGRGRILNTEAFF.

The chain has TRBV28 and TRBJ2-5; D possibly corresponds to TRBD1 (5 bases). The CDR3 totals 13 residues. Germline CDR1 MDHEN, CDR2 SYDVKM. V was clipped by 2 bases and J by 4 bases, with 8 bases between them. Written as DNA, the CDR3 is TGTGCCAGCAGTTTAGGGGCCCCAGAGACCCAGTACTTC. This encodes CASSLGAPETQYF.

The sample holds one count of this clone. The chain employs TRBV9 and TRBJ2-7, with 11 nucleotides matching TRBD2. The junction had 8 bases not matched to a gene; V was cut back by 4 bases and J by 5 bases. CDR3 length: 15 residues. CDR1 is SGDLS and CDR2 is YYNGEE in the germline V gene. In DNA, the CDR3 is TGTGCCAGCAGCCCCACTAGCGGGAGTACCCACGAGCAGTACTTC. Protein sequence: CASSPTSGSTHEQYF.

The chain employs TRBV10-3 and TRBJ1-1; no clear D gene. Trimming took off 10 bases at V and 1 base at J, with 13 bases between the two ends. This CDR3 region has 13 residues. Germline values: CDR1 ENHRY, CDR2 SYGVKD. In DNA form, the CDR3 reads TGTGCCACCCGAAGCAATACGAACACTGAAGCTTTCTTT. This sequence encodes CATRSNTNTEAFF.

The J gene is TRBJ2-5, the V gene TRBV5-3; a weak D match, TRBD2 (6 bases). TRBV5-3 is an ORF for which the function is uncertain. This CDR3 has 17 amino acids. Trimming took 1 base from V and 5 from J, leaving 21 bases between them. The CDR3 nucleotides read TGTGCCAGAAGCTTGTTCGGCCTAGGGGACTGGATGGAGACCCAGTACTTC. This sequence encodes CARSLFGLGDWMETQYF.

V and J are TRBV14 and TRBJ1-2; D gene unclear. Germline V lookup: CDR1 SGHDN, CDR2 FVKESK. V lost 4 bases to trimming and J lost 8 bases, with 26 bases between them. The CDR3 covers 17 residues. The CDR3, as DNA: TGTGCCAGCAGCCCGAACCCCTGGCGAGGTCCTGGTCAGGGCTACACCTTC. It codes for CASSPNPWRGPGQGYTF. The complete variable domain, with remaining parts taken from reference TRBV14 and TRBJ1-2, reads EAGVTQFPSHSVIEKGQTVTLRCDPISGHDNLYWYRRVMGKEIKFLLHFVKESKQDESGMPNNRFLAERTGGTYSTLKVQPAELEDSGVYFCASSPNPWRGPGQGYTFGSGTRLTVV.